This T cell receptor beta chain was captured by sequencing in a study of shared clonotypes between healthy human individuals. Those who donated, Caucasian adults without exception, all lived in Nashville, Tennessee. Produced via immunoSEQ multiplex PCR; TCRdb's table is partial and in-frame only. The data contain 900,000 to 1,200,000 clones, 75% to 80% of them seen just once; the ten biggest clones take up 0.6% to 0.7%. Study-level results: The four-donor shared clonotypes exceeded non-shared clonotypes in generation probability, with non-shared ones scoring lower. How much donors shared clonotypes was expected to be affected by sequencing depth.

The ends were cut back, 4 bases at V and 0 bases at J, with 16 bases in the middle. CDR3 length: 17 amino acids. Germline V gives CDR1 SEHNR, CDR2 FQNEAQ (reference sequence). This clone has a handful of counts. Its antigen remains unidentified. The sequenced sample was memory CD4+ T cells from PBMCs. Subset: CD45RA-negative fraction. This clonotype originated in a man younger than 35 in good health. Some clones in this sample may be carry-over from other donors' samples. This rearrangement joins TRBV7-9 to TRBJ1-3; D not certain. The CDR3 loop reads CASSSPLLRYSGNTIYF. The DNA for the CDR3 is TGTGCCAGCAGCTCCCCCCTTTTGCGCTACTCTGGAAACACCATATATTTT.